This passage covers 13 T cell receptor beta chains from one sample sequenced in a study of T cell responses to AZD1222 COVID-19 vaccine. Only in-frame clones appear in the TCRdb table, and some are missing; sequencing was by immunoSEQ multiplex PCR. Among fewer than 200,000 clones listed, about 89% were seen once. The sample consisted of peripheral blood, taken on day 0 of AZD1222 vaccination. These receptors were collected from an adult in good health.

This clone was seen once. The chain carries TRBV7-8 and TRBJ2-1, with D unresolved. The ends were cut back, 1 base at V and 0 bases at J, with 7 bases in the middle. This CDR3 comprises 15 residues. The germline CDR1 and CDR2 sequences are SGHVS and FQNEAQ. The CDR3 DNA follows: TGTGCCAGCAGCTTAGGCGTGGCCTCCTACAATGAGCAGTTCTTC. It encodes CASSLGVASYNEQFF.

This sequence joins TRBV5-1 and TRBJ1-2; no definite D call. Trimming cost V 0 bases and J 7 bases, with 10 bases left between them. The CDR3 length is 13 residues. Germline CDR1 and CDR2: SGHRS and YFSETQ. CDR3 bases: TGCGCCAGCAGCTTGGCCAATATCGGTGGCTACACCTTC. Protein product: CASSLANIGGYTF.

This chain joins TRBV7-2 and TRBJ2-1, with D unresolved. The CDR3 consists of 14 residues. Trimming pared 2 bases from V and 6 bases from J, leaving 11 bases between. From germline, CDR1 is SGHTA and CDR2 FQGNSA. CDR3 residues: CASSLFPSSNEQFF. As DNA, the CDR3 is TGTGCCAGCAGCTTATTTCCATCTTCCAATGAGCAGTTCTTC.

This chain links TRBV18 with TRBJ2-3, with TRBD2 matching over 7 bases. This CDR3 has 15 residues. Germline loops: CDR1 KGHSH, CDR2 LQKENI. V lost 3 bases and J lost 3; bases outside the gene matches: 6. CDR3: CASSPLSGGTDTQYF. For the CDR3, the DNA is TGTGCCAGCTCACCCCTTTCGGGAGGAACAGATACGCAGTATTTT.

The CDR3 spells CASSLVAGGWEQFF. DNA for the CDR3: TGCGCCAGCAGCTTAGTGGCCGGGGGCTGGGAGCAGTTCTTC. The chain combines TRBV5-1 with TRBJ2-1; D is possibly TRBD1 or TRBD2 (6 bases each). CDR3 length: 14 amino acids. In germline, CDR1 is SGHRS, CDR2 YFSETQ. Trimming took 2 bases from V and 10 from J, leaving 16 bases between them.

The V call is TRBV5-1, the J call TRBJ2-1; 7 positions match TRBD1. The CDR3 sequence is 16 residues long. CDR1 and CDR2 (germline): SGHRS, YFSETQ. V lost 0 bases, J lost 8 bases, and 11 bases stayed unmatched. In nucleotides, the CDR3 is TGCGCCAGCAGCTTGGCCCAAAGAGACAGGGCGGATGAGCAGTTCTTC. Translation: CASSLAQRDRADEQFF.

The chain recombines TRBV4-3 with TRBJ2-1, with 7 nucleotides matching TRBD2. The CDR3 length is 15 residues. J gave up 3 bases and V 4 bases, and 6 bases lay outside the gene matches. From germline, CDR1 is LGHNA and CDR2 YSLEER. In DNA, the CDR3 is TGCGCCAGCAGCCTCTCCCGCGGGAGCTACAATGAGCAGTTCTTC. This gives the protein CASSLSRGSYNEQFF.

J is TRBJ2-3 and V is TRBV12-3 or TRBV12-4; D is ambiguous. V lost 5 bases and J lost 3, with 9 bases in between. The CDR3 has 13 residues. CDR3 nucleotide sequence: TGTGCCAGCAGTGCCAGACTTACAGATACGCAGTATTTT. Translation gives CASSARLTDTQYF.

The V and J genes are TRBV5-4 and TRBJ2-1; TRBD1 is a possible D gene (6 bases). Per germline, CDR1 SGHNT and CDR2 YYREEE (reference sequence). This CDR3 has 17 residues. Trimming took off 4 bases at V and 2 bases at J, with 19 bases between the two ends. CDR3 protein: CASSKGGSGEPYNEQFF. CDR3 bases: TGTGCCAGCAGCAAAGGGGGAAGCGGAGAACCCTACAATGAGCAGTTCTTC.

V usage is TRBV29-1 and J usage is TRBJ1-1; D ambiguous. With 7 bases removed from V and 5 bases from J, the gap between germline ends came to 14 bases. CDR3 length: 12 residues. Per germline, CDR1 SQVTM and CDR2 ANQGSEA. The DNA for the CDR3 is TGCAGCGCGGGGTCAATGGGAACTGAAGCTTTCTTT. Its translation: CSAGSMGTEAFF. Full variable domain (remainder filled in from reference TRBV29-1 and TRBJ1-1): SAVISQKPSRDICQRGTSLTIQCQVDSQVTMMFWYRQQPGQSLTLIATANQGSEATYESGFVIDKFPISRPNLTFSTLTVSNMSPEDSSIYLCSAGSMGTEAFFGQGTRLTVV.

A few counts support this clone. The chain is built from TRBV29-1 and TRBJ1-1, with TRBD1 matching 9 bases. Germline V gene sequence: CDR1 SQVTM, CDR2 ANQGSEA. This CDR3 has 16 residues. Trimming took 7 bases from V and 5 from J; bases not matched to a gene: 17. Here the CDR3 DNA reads TGCAGCGGTTACCTCCAGACAGGGGGAAAGAGGACTGAAGCTTTCTTT. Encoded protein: CSGYLQTGGKRTEAFF.

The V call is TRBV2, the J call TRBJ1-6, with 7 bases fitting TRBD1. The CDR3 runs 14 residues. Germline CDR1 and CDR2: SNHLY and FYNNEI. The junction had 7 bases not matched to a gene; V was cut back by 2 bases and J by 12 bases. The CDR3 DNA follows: TGTGCCAGCAGTGAACTGACAGGGACGTTACCCCTCCACTTT. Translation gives CASSELTGTLPLHF.

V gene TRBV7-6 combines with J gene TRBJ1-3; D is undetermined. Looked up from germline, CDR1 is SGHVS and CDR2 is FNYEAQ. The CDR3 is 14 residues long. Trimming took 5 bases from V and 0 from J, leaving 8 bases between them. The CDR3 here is CASSPNDSGNTIYF. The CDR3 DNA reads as TGTGCCAGCAGCCCGAACGACTCTGGAAACACCATATATTTT.